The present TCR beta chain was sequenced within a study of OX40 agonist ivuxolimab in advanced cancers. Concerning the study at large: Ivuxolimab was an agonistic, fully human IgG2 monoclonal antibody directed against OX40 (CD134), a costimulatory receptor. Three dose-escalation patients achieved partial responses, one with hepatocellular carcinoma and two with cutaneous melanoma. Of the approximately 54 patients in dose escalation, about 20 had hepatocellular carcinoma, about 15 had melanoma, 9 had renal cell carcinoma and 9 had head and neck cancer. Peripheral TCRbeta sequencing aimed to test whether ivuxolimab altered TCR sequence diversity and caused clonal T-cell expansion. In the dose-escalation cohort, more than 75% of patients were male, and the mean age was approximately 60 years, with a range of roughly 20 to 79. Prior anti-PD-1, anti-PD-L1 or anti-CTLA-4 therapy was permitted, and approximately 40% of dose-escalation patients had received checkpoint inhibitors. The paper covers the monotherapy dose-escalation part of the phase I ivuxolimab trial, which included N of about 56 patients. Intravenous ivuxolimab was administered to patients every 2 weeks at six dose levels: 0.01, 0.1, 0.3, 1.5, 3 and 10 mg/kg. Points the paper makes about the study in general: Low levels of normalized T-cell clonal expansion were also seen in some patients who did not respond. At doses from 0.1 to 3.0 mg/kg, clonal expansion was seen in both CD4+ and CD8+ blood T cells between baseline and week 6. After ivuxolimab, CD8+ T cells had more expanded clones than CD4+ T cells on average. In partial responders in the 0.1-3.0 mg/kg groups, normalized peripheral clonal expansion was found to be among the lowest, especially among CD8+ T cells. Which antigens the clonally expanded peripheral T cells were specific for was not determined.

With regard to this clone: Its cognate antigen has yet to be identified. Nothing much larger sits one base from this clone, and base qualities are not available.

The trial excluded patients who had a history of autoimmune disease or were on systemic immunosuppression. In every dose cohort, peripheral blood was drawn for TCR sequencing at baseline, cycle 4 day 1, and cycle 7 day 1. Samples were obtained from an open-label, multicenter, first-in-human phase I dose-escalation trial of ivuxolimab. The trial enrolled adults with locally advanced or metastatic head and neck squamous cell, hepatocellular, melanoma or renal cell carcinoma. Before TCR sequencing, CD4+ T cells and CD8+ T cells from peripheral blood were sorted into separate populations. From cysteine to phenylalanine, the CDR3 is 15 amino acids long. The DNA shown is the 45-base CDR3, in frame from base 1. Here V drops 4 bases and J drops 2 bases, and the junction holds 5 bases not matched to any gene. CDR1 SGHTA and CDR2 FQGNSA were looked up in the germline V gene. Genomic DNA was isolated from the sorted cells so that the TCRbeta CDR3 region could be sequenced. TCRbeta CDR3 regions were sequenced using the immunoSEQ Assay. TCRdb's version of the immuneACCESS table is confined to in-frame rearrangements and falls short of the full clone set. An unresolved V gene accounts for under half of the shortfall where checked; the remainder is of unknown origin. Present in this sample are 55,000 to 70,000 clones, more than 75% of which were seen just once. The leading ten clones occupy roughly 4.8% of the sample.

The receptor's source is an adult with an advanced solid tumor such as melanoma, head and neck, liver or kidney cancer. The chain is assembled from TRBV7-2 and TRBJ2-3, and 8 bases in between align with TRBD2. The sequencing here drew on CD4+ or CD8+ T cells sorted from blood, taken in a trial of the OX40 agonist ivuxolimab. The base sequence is TGTGCCAGCAGCTCGAGCGGGAGTATCACAGATACGCAGTATTTT. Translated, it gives CASSSSGSITDTQYF.